Following are 5 T cell receptor beta chains from one sample sequenced in a study of blood T cell repertoires in COVID-19. The protocol was immunoSEQ multiplex PCR, while the TCRdb copy is restricted to in-frame clones and leaves out a portion. The sample includes 200,000 to 300,000 clones, 80% to 85% of them seen just once. The sample consisted of peripheral blood. These receptors were taken from a man in his 60s with acute or convalescent COVID-19.

This chain joins TRBV4-3 and TRBJ2-7; 7 bases match TRBD2. This CDR3 is 14 amino acids long. J gave up 6 bases and V 4 bases, and 9 bases lay outside the gene matches. Germline CDR1 reads LGHNA; CDR2 reads YSLEER. CDR3 DNA: TGCGCCAGCAGCCCTTTTCCGACTAGCCCCGAGCAGTACTTC. Translation gives CASSPFPTSPEQYF.

V is TRBV20-1 and J is TRBJ2-1, with D maybe TRBD1 (6 bases). CDR1 and CDR2 (germline): DFQATT, SNEGSKA (reference sequence). The CDR3 extends over 11 amino acids. Deletions cut 5 bases from V and 7 bases from J, with 9 bases between. The CDR3 DNA reads as TGCAGTGCTTACAGGGTAAATGAGCAGTTCTTC. Translated, it gives CSAYRVNEQFF.

The genes are TRBV20-1 and TRBJ2-3; D remains ambiguous. The CDR3 consists of 13 residues. V was pared by 3 bases and J by 4 bases, with 11 bases between. The germline gives CDR1 DFQATT, CDR2 SNEGSKA (reference sequence). The CDR3 sequence is CSASLPGPDTQYF. The CDR3, as DNA: TGCAGTGCTAGTTTACCAGGCCCAGATACGCAGTATTTT.

This clone was recorded a few times. Here the CDR3 reads CASSLGGVNSPLHF. The CDR3 DNA follows: TGCGCCAGCAGCTTGGGGGGGGTGAATTCACCCCTCCACTTT. This rearrangement joins TRBV5-1 to TRBJ1-6; weak D call: TRBD1 (5 bases). Germline CDR1 reads SGHRS; CDR2 reads YFSETQ. This CDR3 comprises 14 residues. Trimming pared 0 bases from V and 7 bases from J, leaving 8 bases between.

The genes are TRBV24-1 and TRBJ2-2, with 7 bases fitting TRBD1. Germline V gene data show CDR1 as KGHDR and CDR2 as SFDVKD. Trimming at V came to 11 bases and at J to 2 bases, leaving 7 bases not matched to a gene. CDR3 length equals 14 residues. CDR3 loop: CAKPRGPNTGELFF. The CDR3 nucleotides are TGTGCCAAACCTAGGGGGCCAAACACCGGGGAGCTGTTTTTT.